Shown below are 30 T cell receptor beta chains from a single sample sequenced in a study of cytomegalovirus exposure and HLA in healthy donors. PCR used 60 Vbeta primers and 13 Jbeta primers. Libraries were prepared by immunoSEQ multiplex PCR; TCRdb keeps only in-frame clonotypes and omits some of them. Found here are around 180,000 clones, roughly 70% of them singletons; the top ten hold roughly 1.6%. The sequencing input was PBMCs. The receptors were sampled from a girl aged 10 to 17 in good health and CMV-seronegative.

The chain recombines TRBV6-4 with TRBJ2-2; 9 bases are shared with TRBD2. This CDR3 has 18 amino acids. Germline V gene sequence: CDR1 MRHNA, CDR2 SNTAGT. With V trimmed by 2 bases and J by 4 bases, 11 bases remained unmatched. The CDR3 loop reads CASSDTPLTSGATGELFF. DNA for the CDR3: TGTGCCAGCAGTGACACGCCCTTGACTAGCGGCGCCACCGGGGAGCTGTTTTTT.

This clone was picked up a small number of times. This chain connects TRBV29-1 to TRBJ1-5, with D possibly being TRBD1 (5 bases). The CDR3 covers 13 residues. CDR1 SQVTM and CDR2 ANQGSEA come from the germline V gene. The V end lost 6 bases, the J end lost 4 bases, and 13 bases lay between the germline ends. In nucleotides, the CDR3 is TGCAGCGTGGTAACCCAGGGAAATCAGCCCCAGCATTTT. Protein sequence: CSVVTQGNQPQHF.

The chain has TRBV18 and TRBJ2-7; 7 bases line up with TRBD2. The CDR3 sequence is 19 residues long. J gave up 6 bases and V 0 bases, and 20 bases lay outside the gene matches. Germline CDR1 KGHSH, CDR2 LQKENI. The CDR3 loop is CASSPPGRDYHFKGLEQYF. CDR3 nucleotide sequence: TGTGCCAGCTCACCACCTGGCCGGGACTATCACTTTAAGGGTCTCGAGCAGTACTTC.

V usage is TRBV7-9 and J usage is TRBJ1-2; TRBD1 might be the D (6 bases). The length of the CDR3 is 14 residues. Trimming took off 5 bases at V and 5 bases at J, with 15 bases between the two ends. Germline loops: CDR1 SEHNR, CDR2 FQNEAQ (reference sequence). In nucleotides, the CDR3 is TGTGCCAGCAGCCTACAGACAGGACCTTATGGCTACACCTTC. This translates into CASSLQTGPYGYTF.

V is TRBV7-9 and J is TRBJ1-6, with TRBD1 as a possible D gene (6 bases). The CDR3 is 18 residues long. The germline V gene encodes CDR1 SEHNR and CDR2 FQNEAQ (reference sequence). The V end lost 3 bases, the J end lost 6 bases, and 21 bases lay between the germline ends. The CDR3 nucleotides read TGTGCCAGCAGCTTTCGGACAGTCAATGTGGGGGTTAATTCACCCCTCCACTTT. Translation: CASSFRTVNVGVNSPLHF.

The chain is built from TRBV15 and TRBJ2-2; 7 bases match TRBD2. This CDR3 is 14 amino acids long. Germline values: CDR1 LNHNV, CDR2 YYDKDF (reference sequence). J lost 5 bases, V lost 8 bases, and 8 bases had no gene match. The CDR3 reads CATGERGGTGELFF. CDR3 DNA sequence: TGTGCCACCGGGGAGCGGGGTGGAACCGGGGAGCTGTTTTTT.

This chain connects TRBV5-6 to TRBJ2-2; D is perhaps TRBD1 (6 bases). Trimming took off 4 bases at V and 7 bases at J, with 11 bases between the two ends. Germline lookup yields CDR1 SGHDT and CDR2 YYEEEE. The CDR3 is made up of 13 amino acids. CDR3 nucleotides: TGTGCCAGCAGCCCTCAGGGGTACGGGGAGCTGTTTTTT. Translation: CASSPQGYGELFF.

CDR3 amino acids: CASSWDRGTGQPQHF. The CDR3 DNA reads TGTGCCAGCAGTTGGGACAGGGGTACGGGTCAGCCCCAGCATTTT. This rearrangement joins TRBV27 to TRBJ1-5; 10 nucleotides align to TRBD1. The germline CDR1 and CDR2 sequences are MNHEY and SMNVEV (reference sequence). This CDR3 is built from 15 residues. Trimming took 4 bases from V and 6 from J; bases not matched to a gene: 6.

The chain joins TRBV4-1 to TRBJ2-7; D remains ambiguous. CDR3 length equals 14 residues. CDR1 MGHRA and CDR2 YSYEKL come from the germline V gene. The germline V and J ends were trimmed by 0 bases and 1 base, with 7 bases remaining between them. CDR3 residues: CASSQDGVSYEQYF. The CDR3 DNA sequence: TGCGCCAGCAGCCAAGACGGAGTGTCCTACGAGCAGTACTTC.

The chain joins TRBV6-5 to TRBJ2-3; a possible D gene is TRBD2 (5 bases). The CDR3 sequence is 12 residues long. V was clipped by 7 bases and J by 1 base, with 6 bases between them. Germline V lookup: CDR1 MNHEY, CDR2 SVGAGI. The CDR3: CASMEGTDTQYF. CDR3 bases: TGTGCCAGCATGGAGGGCACAGATACGCAGTATTTT.

The chain combines TRBV11-3 with TRBJ2-2; TRBD1 matches at 7 bases. The CDR3 sequence is 15 residues long. The J segment lost 3 bases and the V segment lost 5 bases, leaving 6 bases of the junction unmatched. Germline V CDR1 and CDR2: SGHNT, YENEEA. Written as DNA, the CDR3 is TGTGCCAGCAGCCAAGGGACAGTTGACACCGGGGAGCTGTTTTTT. As protein: CASSQGTVDTGELFF.

This clone was observed once. The chain combines TRBV27 with TRBJ2-7, with D possibly matching TRBD1 (6 bases). Germline values: CDR1 MNHEY, CDR2 SMNVEV (reference sequence). The CDR3 has 14 residues. The germline V and J ends were trimmed by 3 bases and 6 bases, with 15 bases remaining between them. CDR3 bases: TGTGCCAGCAGTTTCATACAGGGTCTGGGCGAGCAGTACTTC. Translated: CASSFIQGLGEQYF.

This clone appeared a few times. This chain links TRBV4-1 with TRBJ1-5, with TRBD1 identical over 9 bases. The CDR3 contains 15 residues. V gave up 3 bases and J gave up 5 bases; unmatched junction bases: 5. Per the germline V gene, CDR1 is MGHRA and CDR2 is YSYEKL. The CDR3 bases are TGCGCCAGCAGCCAGTTGGACAGGGGATATCAGCCCCAGCATTTT. It yields the protein CASSQLDRGYQPQHF.

The chain has TRBV5-1 and TRBJ1-2, with no clear D. This CDR3 has 13 residues. The germline CDR1 and CDR2 sequences are SGHRS and YFSETQ. The V end was cut by 4 bases, the J end by 2 bases, with 9 bases between. This chain's CDR3 is CASSDGLNYGYTF. Here the CDR3 DNA reads TGCGCCAGCAGCGACGGGTTAAACTATGGCTACACCTTC.

This chain connects TRBV6-1 to TRBJ2-3; D unclear. This CDR3 is built from 14 residues. With 7 bases removed from V and 0 bases from J, the gap between germline ends came to 11 bases. Germline V gene lookup returns CDR1 MNHNS and CDR2 SASEGT. The DNA for the CDR3 is TGTGCCAGCACGGAGCGAAGGAGCACAGATACGCAGTATTTT. Amino acid sequence: CASTERRSTDTQYF.

This rearrangement joins TRBV7-3 to TRBJ2-1; weak D call: TRBD2 (6 bases). V lost 5 bases and J 3 bases, leaving 14 bases between the germline ends. Per the germline V gene, CDR1 is SGHTA and CDR2 is FQGTGA. This CDR3 is built from 15 residues. The CDR3 loop reads CASSQIGGYYNEQFF. The CDR3 coding sequence is TGTGCCAGCAGCCAGATCGGGGGTTACTACAATGAGCAGTTCTTC.

The table lists this clone with a few counts. This CDR3 reads CASSVTRQSTEAFF. CDR3 sequence (DNA): TGTGCCAGTAGTGTAACGAGGCAGTCCACTGAAGCTTTCTTT. V and J are TRBV19 and TRBJ1-1, with D hard to call. V shed 5 bases and J shed 4 bases, with 14 bases lying between them. CDR1 is LNHDA and CDR2 is SQIVND in the germline V gene (reference sequence). This CDR3 region has 14 residues.

This clone has just one count. The rearrangement joins TRBV2 to TRBJ2-5; D may be TRBD1 (7 bases). V was clipped by 8 bases and J by 5 bases, with 15 bases between them. Germline loops: CDR1 SNHLY, CDR2 FYNNEI. The length of the CDR3 is 13 residues. The CDR3 is CASQGGGRETQYF. In DNA, the CDR3 is TGTGCCAGCCAAGGAGGGGGCCGGGAGACCCAGTACTTC.

The chain is built from TRBV15 and TRBJ1-3, with 7 positions matching TRBD1. The CDR3 length is 15 residues. Looked up from germline, CDR1 is LNHNV and CDR2 is YYDKDF (reference sequence). Germline trimming cut 3 bases from V and 0 bases from J; bases unmatched to any gene: 2. CDR3 protein: CATSRDRRSGNTIYF. The CDR3 DNA sequence: TGTGCCACCAGCAGGGACAGGCGCTCTGGAAACACCATATATTTT.

The sample holds a few counts of this clone. The chain uses TRBV15 and TRBJ1-4; possible D gene TRBD1, 5 bases. V was cut by 0 bases and J by 5 bases, with 13 bases left in between. Germline CDR1 and CDR2: LNHNV and YYDKDF (reference sequence). This CDR3 is 16 amino acids long. CDR3 in amino acids: CATSRDAGLGNEKLFF. As DNA, the CDR3 is TGTGCCACCAGCAGAGACGCAGGGCTCGGGAATGAAAAACTGTTTTTT.

V usage is TRBV27 and J usage is TRBJ1-2; D is unclear. The V gene lost 2 bases and the J gene lost 0 bases, with 4 bases spanning the gap. CDR1 is MNHEY, CDR2 SMNVEV, per germline (reference sequence). The CDR3 sequence is 13 residues long. DNA for the CDR3: TGTGCCAGCAGTTTACGTTCTAACTATGGCTACACCTTC. Translating it yields CASSLRSNYGYTF.

The chain carries TRBV5-1 and TRBJ1-2; the D gene is possibly TRBD1 (5 bases). The CDR3 length is 15 residues. Germline loops: CDR1 SGHRS, CDR2 YFSETQ. The V end lost 4 bases, the J end lost 5 bases, and 18 bases lay between the germline ends. Written as DNA, the CDR3 is TGCGCCAGCAGCCCCGGGGACTTAGGGCTGTATGGCTACACCTTC. Amino acids: CASSPGDLGLYGYTF.

This sequence joins TRBV5-4 and TRBJ1-1; a possible D gene is TRBD1 (5 bases). Germline CDR1 is SGHNT and CDR2 is YYREEE (reference sequence). V lost 1 base and J 1 base, leaving 8 bases between the germline ends. This CDR3 region has 14 residues. The CDR3 DNA reads TGTGCCAGCAGCTTGATGCAGGGGAACACTGAAGCTTTCTTT. Amino acids: CASSLMQGNTEAFF.

This clone turned up a few times. The J gene is TRBJ1-2, the V gene TRBV6-1, with 8 bases fitting TRBD1. V was clipped by 5 bases and J by 4 bases; unmatched bases: 3. The CDR3 sequence is 13 residues long. Per germline, CDR1 MNHNS and CDR2 SASEGT. The CDR3 coding sequence is TGTGCCAGCAGTCCTGACAGGGGCTATGGCTACACCTTC. This encodes CASSPDRGYGYTF.

This clone is a singleton in its sample. The chain recombines TRBV6-1 with TRBJ2-1; unclear D gene. Trimming left V 2 bases short and J 5 bases short, with 7 bases between. The CDR3 extends over 13 amino acids. Looked up from germline, CDR1 is MNHNS and CDR2 is SASEGT. The CDR3 sequence is CASSESQNNEQFF. DNA for the CDR3: TGTGCCAGCAGTGAATCCCAGAACAATGAGCAGTTCTTC.

This clone has a single count. The chain is built from TRBV15 and TRBJ1-2; D remains unclear. The CDR3 consists of 13 residues. Germline CDR1 and CDR2: LNHNV and YYDKDF (reference sequence). The germline V and J ends were trimmed by 0 bases and 3 bases, with 5 bases remaining between them. The CDR3 DNA sequence: TGTGCCACCAGCAGAGATACAGACTATGGCTACACCTTC. As protein: CATSRDTDYGYTF.

The table lists this clone with a count of one. This chain links TRBV7-9 with TRBJ1-2, with D hard to call. The V end was cut by 1 base, the J end by 0 bases, with 9 bases between. The germline V gene encodes CDR1 SEHNR and CDR2 FQNEAQ (reference sequence). The CDR3 has 15 amino acids. The CDR3 loop is CASSLGPGANYGYTF. The CDR3 DNA sequence: TGTGCCAGCAGCTTAGGACCGGGAGCTAACTATGGCTACACCTTC.

The chain uses TRBV4-2 and TRBJ2-1; D ambiguous. CDR1 and CDR2 from the germline V gene are LGHNA and YNFKEQ. Trimming removed 1 base at V and 5 bases at J, with 9 bases between. This CDR3 spans 14 amino acids. The CDR3 reads CASSQVAENNEQFF. The DNA for the CDR3 is TGTGCCAGCAGCCAAGTAGCAGAGAACAATGAGCAGTTCTTC.

The chain joins TRBV13 to TRBJ1-1; 7 nucleotides match TRBD1. The CDR3 has 11 amino acids. The J segment lost 11 bases and the V segment lost 5 bases, leaving 5 bases of the junction unmatched. Germline assignment: CDR1 PRHDT and CDR2 FYEKMQ (reference sequence). The CDR3 protein is CASSVTGMAFF. CDR3 coding DNA: TGTGCCAGCAGCGTGACAGGGATGGCTTTCTTT. Based on the CDR3 plus reference TRBV13 and TRBJ1-1, the full variable domain is AAGVIQSPRHLIKEKRETATLKCYPIPRHDTVYWYQQGPGQDPQFLISFYEKMQSDKGSIPDRFSAQQFSDYHSELNMSSLELGDSALYFCASSVTGMAFFGQGTRLTVV.

The chain employs TRBV6-6 and TRBJ1-4; 11 nucleotides line up with TRBD1. V lost 5 bases to trimming and J lost 14 bases; unmatched junction nucleotides: 10. CDR3 length: 14 residues. The germline V gene has CDR1 MNHNY and CDR2 SVGAGI (reference sequence). Written as DNA, the CDR3 is TGTGCCAGCAGTCCCTGGACAGGGGGCGAGATTCTGTTTTTT. Protein: CASSPWTGGEILFF.